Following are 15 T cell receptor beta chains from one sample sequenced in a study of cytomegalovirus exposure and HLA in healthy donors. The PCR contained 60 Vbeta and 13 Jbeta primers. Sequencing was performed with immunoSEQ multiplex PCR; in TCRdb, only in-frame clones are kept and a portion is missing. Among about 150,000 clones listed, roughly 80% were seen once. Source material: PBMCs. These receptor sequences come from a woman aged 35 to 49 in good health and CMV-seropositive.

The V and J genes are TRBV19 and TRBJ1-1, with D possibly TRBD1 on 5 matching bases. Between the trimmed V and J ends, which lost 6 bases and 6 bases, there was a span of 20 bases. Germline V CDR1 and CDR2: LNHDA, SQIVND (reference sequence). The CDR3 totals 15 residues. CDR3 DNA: TGTGCCAGTAGGCGAGCGTTCGGGGGGTCCCCTGAAGCTTTCTTT. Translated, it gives CASRRAFGGSPEAFF.

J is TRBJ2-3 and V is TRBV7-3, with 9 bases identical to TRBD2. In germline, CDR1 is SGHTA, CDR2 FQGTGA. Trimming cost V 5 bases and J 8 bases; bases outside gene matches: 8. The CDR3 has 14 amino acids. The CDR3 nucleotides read TGTGCCAGCAGCGGGGTAGCGGGGGCGACTACGCAGTATTTT. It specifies CASSGVAGATTQYF.

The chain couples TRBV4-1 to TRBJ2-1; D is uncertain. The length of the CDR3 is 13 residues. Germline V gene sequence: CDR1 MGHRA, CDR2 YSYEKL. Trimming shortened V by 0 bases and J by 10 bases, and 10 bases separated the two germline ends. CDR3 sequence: CASSQDPNWEQFF. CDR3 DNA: TGCGCCAGCAGCCAAGATCCCAACTGGGAGCAGTTCTTC.

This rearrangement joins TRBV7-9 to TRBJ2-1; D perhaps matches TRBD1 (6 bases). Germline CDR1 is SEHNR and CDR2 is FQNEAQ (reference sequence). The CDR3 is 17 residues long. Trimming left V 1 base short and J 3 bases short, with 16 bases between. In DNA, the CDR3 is TGTGCCAGCAGCTTAGATGGCCCCAGGGGATTCTACAATGAGCAGTTCTTC. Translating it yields CASSLDGPRGFYNEQFF.

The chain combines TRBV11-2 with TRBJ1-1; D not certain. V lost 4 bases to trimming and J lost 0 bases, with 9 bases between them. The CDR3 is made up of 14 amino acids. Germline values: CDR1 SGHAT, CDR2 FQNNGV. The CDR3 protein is CASSSTTLNTEAFF. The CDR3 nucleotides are TGTGCCAGCAGCTCCACGACTTTGAACACTGAAGCTTTCTTT. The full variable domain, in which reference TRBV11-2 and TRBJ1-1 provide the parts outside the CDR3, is EAGVAQSPRYKIIEKRQSVAFWCNPISGHATLYWYQQILGQGPKLLIQFQNNGVVDDSQLPKDRFSAERLKGVDSTLKIQPAKLEDSAVYLCASSSTTLNTEAFFGQGTRLTVV.

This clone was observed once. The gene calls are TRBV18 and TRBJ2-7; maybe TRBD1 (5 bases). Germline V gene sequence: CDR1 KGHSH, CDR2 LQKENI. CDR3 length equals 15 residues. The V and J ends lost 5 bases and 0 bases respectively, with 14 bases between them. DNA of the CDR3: TGTGCCAGCTCATTAGACAGTCCCCTCTCCTACGAGCAGTACTTC. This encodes CASSLDSPLSYEQYF.

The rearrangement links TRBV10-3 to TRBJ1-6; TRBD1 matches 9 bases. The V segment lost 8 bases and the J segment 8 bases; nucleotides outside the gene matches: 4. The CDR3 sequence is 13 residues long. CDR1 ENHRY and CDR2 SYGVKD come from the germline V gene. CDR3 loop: CAIRDRADSPLHF. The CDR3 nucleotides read TGTGCCATCCGGGACAGGGCTGATTCACCCCTCCACTTT.

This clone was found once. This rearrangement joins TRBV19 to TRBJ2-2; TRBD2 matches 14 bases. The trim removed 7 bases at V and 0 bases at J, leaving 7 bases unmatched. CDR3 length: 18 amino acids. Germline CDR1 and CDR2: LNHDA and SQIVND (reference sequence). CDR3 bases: TGTGCCAGTAAGAAGGGACTAGCGGGGGAAACGAACACCGGGGAGCTGTTTTTT. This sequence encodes CASKKGLAGETNTGELFF.

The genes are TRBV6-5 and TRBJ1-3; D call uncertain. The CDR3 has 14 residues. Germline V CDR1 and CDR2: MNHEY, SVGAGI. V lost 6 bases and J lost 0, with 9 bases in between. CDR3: CASRNDFSGNTIYF. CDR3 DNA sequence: TGTGCCAGCAGGAACGACTTCTCTGGAAACACCATATATTTT.

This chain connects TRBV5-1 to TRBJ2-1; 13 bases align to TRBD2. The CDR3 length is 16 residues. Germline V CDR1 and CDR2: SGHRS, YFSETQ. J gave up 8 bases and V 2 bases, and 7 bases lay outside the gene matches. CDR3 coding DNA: TGCGCCAGCAGCTTACGGACTAGCGGGGGAAGTTATGAGCAGTTCTTC. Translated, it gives CASSLRTSGGSYEQFF.

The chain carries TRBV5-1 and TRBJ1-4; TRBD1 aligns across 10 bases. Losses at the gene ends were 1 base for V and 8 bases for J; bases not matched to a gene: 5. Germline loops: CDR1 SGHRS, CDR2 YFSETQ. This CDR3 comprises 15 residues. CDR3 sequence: CASSLIGTGEEKLFF. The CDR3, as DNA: TGCGCCAGCAGCTTGATCGGGACAGGGGAAGAAAAACTGTTTTTT. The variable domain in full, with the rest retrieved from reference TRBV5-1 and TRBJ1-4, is KAGVTQTPRYLIKTRGQQVTLSCSPISGHRSVSWYQQTPGQGLQFLFEYFSETQRNKGNFPGRFSGRQFSNSRSEMNVSTLELGDSALYLCASSLIGTGEEKLFFGSGTQLSVL.

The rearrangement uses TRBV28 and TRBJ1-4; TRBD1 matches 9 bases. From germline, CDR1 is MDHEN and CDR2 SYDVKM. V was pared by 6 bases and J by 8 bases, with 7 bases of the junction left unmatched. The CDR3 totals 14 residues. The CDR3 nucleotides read TGTGCCAGCAGCTATGGGACAGGGATCGAAAAACTGTTTTTT. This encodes CASSYGTGIEKLFF.

As DNA, the CDR3 is TGTGCCAGCAGTACCTCTCTCAGGGGGCGGACCAGAAACACTGAAGCTTTCTTT. The encoded protein is CASSTSLRGRTRNTEAFF. The chain couples TRBV2 to TRBJ1-1; TRBD1 aligns across 8 bases. Germline trimming cut 5 bases from V and 2 bases from J; bases unmatched to any gene: 16. There are 18 residues in the CDR3. Germline CDR1 SNHLY, CDR2 FYNNEI.

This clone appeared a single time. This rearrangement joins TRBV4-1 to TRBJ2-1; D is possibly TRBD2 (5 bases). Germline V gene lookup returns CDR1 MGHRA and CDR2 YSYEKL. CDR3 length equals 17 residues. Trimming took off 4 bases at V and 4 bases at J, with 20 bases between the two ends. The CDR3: CASSRPGDSSWYNEQFF. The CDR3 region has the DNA TGCGCCAGCAGCCGCCCTGGCGACTCTAGCTGGTACAATGAGCAGTTCTTC.

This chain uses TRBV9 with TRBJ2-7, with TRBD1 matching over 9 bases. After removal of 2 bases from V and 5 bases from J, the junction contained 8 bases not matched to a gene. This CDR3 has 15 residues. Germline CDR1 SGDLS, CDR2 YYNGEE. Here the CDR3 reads CASSVRTGAGDEQYF. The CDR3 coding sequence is TGTGCCAGCAGCGTCAGGACAGGGGCTGGGGACGAGCAGTACTTC.